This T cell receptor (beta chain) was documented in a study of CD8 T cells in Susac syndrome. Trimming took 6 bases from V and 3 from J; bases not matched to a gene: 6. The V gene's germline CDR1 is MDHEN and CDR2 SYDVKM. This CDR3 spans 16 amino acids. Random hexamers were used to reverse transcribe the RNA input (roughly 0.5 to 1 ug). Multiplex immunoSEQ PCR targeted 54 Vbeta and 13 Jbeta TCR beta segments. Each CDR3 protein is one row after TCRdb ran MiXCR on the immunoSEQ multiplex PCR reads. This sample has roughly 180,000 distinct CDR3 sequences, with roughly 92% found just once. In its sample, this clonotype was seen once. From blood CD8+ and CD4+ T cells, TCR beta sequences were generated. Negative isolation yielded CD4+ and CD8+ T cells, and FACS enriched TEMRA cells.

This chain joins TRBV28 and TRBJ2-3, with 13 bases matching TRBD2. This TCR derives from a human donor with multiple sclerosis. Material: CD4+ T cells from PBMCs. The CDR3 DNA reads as TGTGCCAGCAGCCTCGGACTAGCGGGAGAAACAGATACGCAGTATTTT. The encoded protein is CASSLGLAGETDTQYF.